This T cell receptor (beta chain) was recorded in a study of tumor-infiltrating lymphocytes in primary liver carcinoma. Overall study findings and caveats: The difference in top-250-clone fraction between tumors and blood was significant, favoring tumors (p = 0.039). Bulk unsorted sampling precluded comparing CD4+ and CD8+ repertoires. Lesser overlap characterized tumor-adjacent and tumor-blood pairs relative to tumor region pairs.

Germline CDR1 SGHRS, CDR2 YFSETQ. The CDR3 has 14 amino acids. The authors made TCR beta cDNA from 500 ng total RNA with a constant-region primer. Researchers made the TCR beta libraries by running three nested multiplex PCR rounds with slightly modified ARM-PCR. TRBV1-TRBV30 forward primers and a C-beta reverse primer were used in the first two PCR rounds, which each ran for about 10 cycles. TCRdb used MiXCR to reprocess the multiplex PCR reads, holding one entry per CDR3 protein. There are hundreds of thousands of distinct CDR3 sequences in the sample; roughly 60% occur only once, and roughly 10% lies in the top ten. Concerning this clonotype: Its specificity is not known. The germline gene is not matched at one end of the junction; a read error may be the cause.

They got blood RNA out of unsorted whole blood and also pulled out germline DNA. Sequences were obtained from peripheral blood. The sequence came from a man aged 35-49 years with primary liver carcinoma and hepatitis B virus infection. The chain has TRBV5-1 and TRBJ1-1, with 8 bases matching TRBD1. CDR3 amino acids: CASSAQGANTEASF. CDR3 coding DNA: TGCGCCAGCAGCGCGCAGGGGGCCAACACTGAAGCTTCCTTT.